Here is one T cell receptor (beta chain) with its context. Its specificity is not known. These data originate in a study of shared clonotypes between healthy human individuals. Study-level points and caveats: What naive subsets generally showed was a larger estimated richness than memory subsets showed.

The CDR3 has 16 amino acids. Germline values: CDR1 GTSNPN, CDR2 SVGIG (reference sequence). V was trimmed by 0 bases and J by 2 bases, leaving 17 bases between them. CD45RO negativity and positive selection for CCR7 defined naive CD8 cells, a population that excluded terminally differentiated effector memory CD45RA+ cells. Deep-level settings were used for running the assay. Repertoires were generated with immunoSEQ multiplex PCR, while TCRdb's copy carries only in-frame clones and drops some. The repertoire includes 1.5 million to 2.5 million clones, about 95% of them detected once, and 1.2% sits in the top ten.

The gene calls are TRBV30 and TRBJ2-7; D is possibly TRBD1 (5 bases). This receptor was obtained from a man aged 18 to 30 in good health. Sequencing was done on a sample of naive CD8+ T cells sorted from blood. CDR3 sequence reads: CAWSVAPDTVPYEQYF. CDR3 coding DNA: TGTGCCTGGAGTGTGGCCCCGGACACAGTCCCCTACGAGCAGTACTTC.